This T cell receptor (beta chain) was documented in a study of cytomegalovirus exposure and HLA in healthy donors. This clone was found a few times. The antigen remains unidentified. V lost 2 bases and J 4 bases, leaving 10 bases between the germline ends. CDR1 and CDR2 (germline): MRHNA, SNTAGT. This CDR3 is built from 14 residues. The PCR used 60 Vbeta and 13 Jbeta primers. Only in-frame clones appear in the TCRdb table, and some are missing; sequencing was by immunoSEQ multiplex PCR. The data show about 180,000 clones, about four fifths seen once. Study-wide results and limits: For most TCR beta V segments, an earlier analysis put the productive rate at about 87% or about 30% of the time. Excluded: some indistinguishable V segments such as TRBV6-2 and TRBV6-3. By a later analysis, the bulk of CMV-associated TCR beta chains appeared HLA-restricted. In a later analysis, TCR beta V- and J-gene trimming showed a link to a missense DCLRE1C variant.

This sequence was found in a woman under 30 in good health and CMV-seropositive. The rearrangement links TRBV6-4 to TRBJ2-3, with D possibly TRBD2 on 6 matching bases. The specimen sequenced was PBMCs. The chain's CDR3 is CASSDTSGPDTQYF. As DNA, the CDR3 is TGTGCCAGCAGTGACACGAGCGGGCCAGATACGCAGTATTTT.